The 9 T cell receptor beta chains given below trace back to one sample, sequenced in a study of shared T cell receptors in the human thymus. Repertoires were generated with immunoSEQ multiplex PCR, while TCRdb's copy carries only in-frame clones and drops some. The table shows approximately 490,000 clones, with around three quarters occurring only once. These data were likewise used in another study, on human thymus T cells.

The specimen was thymocytes. Receptors originate from a boy under two years old with a congenital heart defect.

This chain connects TRBV25-1 to TRBJ2-7; 10 bases match TRBD2. The J segment lost 6 bases and the V segment lost 7 bases, leaving 9 bases of the junction unmatched. Germline V gene lookup returns CDR1 MGHDK and CDR2 SYGVNS. The CDR3 is 14 amino acids. This CDR3 is CASNTLAGASEQYF. CDR3 DNA sequence: TGTGCCAGCAATACGCTAGCGGGAGCGAGCGAGCAGTACTTC.

The chain couples TRBV27 to TRBJ2-1; the match to TRBD2 covers 8 bases. Germline V gene data show CDR1 as MNHEY and CDR2 as SMNVEV (reference sequence). V dropped 4 bases and J dropped 0; count of bases not matched to a gene: 5. This CDR3 comprises 16 residues. For the CDR3, the DNA is TGTGCCAGCAGTTCCGATCTAGCGGGCTCCTACAATGAGCAGTTCTTC. Translated: CASSSDLAGSYNEQFF.

This chain joins TRBV7-6 and TRBJ2-1; D is undetermined. The CDR3 is 16 amino acids. Germline values: CDR1 SGHVS, CDR2 FNYEAQ. The V end was cut by 2 bases, the J end by 5 bases, with 16 bases between. DNA of the CDR3: TGTGCCAGCAGCTTACCTTTTACTCGCCTTAACAATGAGCAGTTCTTC. It is translated as CASSLPFTRLNNEQFF.

The table lists this clone with a count of one. This chain uses TRBV14 with TRBJ2-7; D remains ambiguous. V lost 0 bases and J 6 bases, leaving 12 bases between the germline ends. The CDR3 sequence is 14 residues long. Germline CDR1 SGHDN, CDR2 FVKESK. CDR3 coding DNA: TGTGCCAGCAGCCAAGATAACAGTCAGTTCGAGCAGTACTTC. Translating gives CASSQDNSQFEQYF. Supplemented by reference TRBV14 and TRBJ2-7, the full variable domain reads EAGVTQFPSHSVIEKGQTVTLRCDPISGHDNLYWYRRVMGKEIKFLLHFVKESKQDESGMPNNRFLAERTGGTYSTLKVQPAELEDSGVYFCASSQDNSQFEQYFGPGTRLTVT.

This clone turned up a few times. V usage is TRBV5-6 and J usage is TRBJ2-1, with 12 bases matching TRBD2. The CDR3 contains 18 residues. The V gene's germline CDR1 is SGHDT and CDR2 YYEEEE. V lost 4 bases, J lost 1 base, and 9 bases stayed unmatched. This CDR3 is CASSPPLAGGRSYNEQFF. The CDR3 region has the DNA TGTGCCAGCAGCCCCCCCCTAGCGGGAGGGAGGTCCTACAATGAGCAGTTCTTC.

For this clone: Distinct nucleotide sequences in the sample also encode this CDR3. This chain uses TRBV5-1 with TRBJ2-7, with a weak D call TRBD1 (5 bases). Between the trimmed V and J ends, which lost 2 bases and 4 bases, there was a span of 7 bases. CDR3 length equals 12 residues. Germline V gene sequence: CDR1 SGHRS, CDR2 YFSETQ. CDR3 DNA: TGCGCCAGCAGCTTTTCAGGGTACGAGCAGTACTTC. Its translation is CASSFSGYEQYF.

The rearrangement joins TRBV5-4 to TRBJ1-2; D uncertain. Trimming left V 5 bases short and J 0 bases short, with 14 bases between. This CDR3 is built from 15 residues. Germline V gives CDR1 SGHNT, CDR2 YYREEE (reference sequence). The CDR3 protein is CASSMAGRANYGYTF. CDR3 DNA sequence: TGTGCCAGCAGTATGGCCGGGAGGGCTAACTATGGCTACACCTTC. The complete variable domain, with remaining parts taken from reference TRBV5-4 and TRBJ1-2, reads ETGVTQSPTHLIKTRGQQVTLRCSSQSGHNTVSWYQQALGQGPQFIFQYYREEENGRGNFPPRFSGLQFPNYSSELNVNALELDDSALYLCASSMAGRANYGYTFGSGTRLTVV.

This chain joins TRBV11-1 and TRBJ1-2; a weak D match, TRBD1 (6 bases). The CDR3 has 15 residues. The germline V gene has CDR1 SGHAT and CDR2 FQDESV (reference sequence). V was trimmed by 1 base and J by 4 bases, leaving 13 bases between them. The CDR3 spells CASSLDRESTYGYTF. CDR3 in DNA: TGTGCCAGCAGCTTAGACAGGGAAAGTACCTATGGCTACACCTTC.

On this clone: Its ends do not fully match the called genes, so a read error is possible. Written as DNA, the CDR3 is TGCAGCGTTGAAGATGGGGGGGACCAAGAGGCCCAGTACTTC. Its translation is CSVEDGGDQEAQYF. This chain connects TRBV29-1 to TRBJ2-5, with 7 bases lining up with TRBD2. CDR1 is SQVTM and CDR2 is ANQGSEA in the germline V gene. This CDR3 comprises 14 residues.